These T cell receptor beta chains were read from a single sample in a study of OX40 agonist ivuxolimab in advanced cancers. The table came from immunoSEQ multiplex PCR; TCRdb's copy has only in-frame clones and leaves some out. Found here are tens of thousands of clones, 75% to 90% of them singletons; the top ten hold 0.4% to 0.65%. Specimen: CD4+ or CD8+ T cells sorted from blood, collected in a trial of the OX40 agonist ivuxolimab. The receptor set was obtained from an adult with an advanced solid tumor such as melanoma, head and neck, liver or kidney cancer. CDR3s include the opening cysteine and the closing phenylalanine or tryptophan. D genes are given only for firm matches.

CDR3 protein	V gene	J gene	D gene
CAWSGRRYYGYTF	TRBV30	TRBJ1-2	.
CASSLDGGPNYGYTF	TRBV7-9	TRBJ1-2	.
CASSLVGYEQYF	TRBV5-6	TRBJ2-7	.
CASSLSSKTTDTQYF	TRBV5-1	TRBJ2-3	.
CAISESRRQGTDTQYF	TRBV10-3	TRBJ2-3	TRBD1
CASTPSTSGVGNEQFF	TRBV5-1	TRBJ2-1	TRBD2
CASSPTDTGELFF	TRBV6-5	TRBJ2-2	.
CASSRGEVDTQYF	TRBV5-1	TRBJ2-3	TRBD2
CASSLEGQSYEQYF	TRBV5-4	TRBJ2-7	TRBD1
CASSPDGGTAEKLFF	TRBV7-9	TRBJ1-4	.
CASSQPRERGTRNF	TRBV4-1	TRBJ2-3	.
CASTSGGRVGYTF	TRBV19	TRBJ1-2	.
CAWRRTGNTEAFF	TRBV30	TRBJ1-1	TRBD1
CASSFPPGQGFRGYTF	TRBV11-2	TRBJ1-2	TRBD1
CASSVGAGGTDTQYF	TRBV9	TRBJ2-3	.
CASSEGSAITDTQYF	TRBV9	TRBJ2-3	.
CATKNTRLRDRGTEQYF	TRBV19	TRBJ2-7	TRBD1
CASSAASGKTDTQYF	TRBV14	TRBJ2-3	TRBD2
CASSPYPGTSARTDTQYF	TRBV7-3	TRBJ2-3	TRBD2
CASILYCTGFPSNQPQHF	TRBV7-2	TRBJ1-5	.
CASSQVSAGTGELFF	TRBV4-2	TRBJ2-2	TRBD2
CASSSWTTIFF	TRBV6-1	TRBJ1-1	.
CASRVSSSTDTQYF	TRBV27	TRBJ2-3	.
CASSNPGDRNEYF	TRBV11-3	TRBJ2-4	.
CASSGPNTGELFF	TRBV5-1	TRBJ2-2	.
CAITDSVNTGELFF	TRBV10-3	TRBJ2-2	.
CASSLFLPRSKGSGSGANVLTF	TRBV7-8	TRBJ2-6	.
CASSSTTGGNGELFF	TRBV7-6	TRBJ2-2	TRBD1
CASSLDSGGGYTF	TRBV5-4	TRBJ1-2	.
CASSLRTGTTNTEAFF	TRBV18	TRBJ1-1	.
CASSVLADNEQFF	TRBV9	TRBJ2-1	.
CASREPPTYEQYF	TRBV6-6	TRBJ2-7	.
CASSEWLAGNTDTQYF	TRBV25-1	TRBJ2-3	TRBD2
CASSVGVHSNQPQHF	TRBV9	TRBJ1-5	.
CASSYWGSPLHF	TRBV5-6	TRBJ1-6	.
CASSQDRVRTGELFF	TRBV28	TRBJ2-2	TRBD1
CASSQGLAERQETQYF	TRBV18	TRBJ2-5	TRBD2
CASTLPGFSYEQYF	TRBV28	TRBJ2-7	.
CASSNLGNPYTEAFF	TRBV5-4	TRBJ1-1	.
CASSLVESTGELFF	TRBV7-8	TRBJ2-2	.
CASSLNVLGQETQYF	TRBV5-1	TRBJ2-5	.
CASSPTVDREAFF	TRBV27	TRBJ1-1	TRBD1
CAWRPSLGGYTF	TRBV30	TRBJ1-2	.
CARASAGGSYEQYF	TRBV9	TRBJ2-7	TRBD2
CASSAIGPGVQPQHF	TRBV6-4	TRBJ1-5	.
CSARLVYEQYF	TRBV20-1	TRBJ2-7	.
CASSFRGYGANVLTF	TRBV11-1	TRBJ2-6	.
CASSYSPTTAETQYF	TRBV5-6	TRBJ2-5	.
CASSFQATGSGTGELFF	TRBV5-1	TRBJ2-2	.
CASSSRSGTQETQYF	TRBV7-8	TRBJ2-5	.
CASSLVSGFEQYF	TRBV11-3	TRBJ2-7	.
CASSRDRGLGTEAFF	TRBV6-1	TRBJ1-1	TRBD1